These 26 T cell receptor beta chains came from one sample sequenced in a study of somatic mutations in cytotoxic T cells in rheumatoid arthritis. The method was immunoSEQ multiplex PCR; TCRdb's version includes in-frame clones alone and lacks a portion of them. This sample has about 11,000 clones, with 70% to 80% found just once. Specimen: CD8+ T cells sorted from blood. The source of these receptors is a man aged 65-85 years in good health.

The CDR3 DNA reads TGCGCCAGCAGCCACACCCCGAACCGCGAGCAGTACTTC. Its protein is CASSHTPNREQYF. The chain uses TRBV4-3 and TRBJ2-7; the D is unclear. Germline V gene sequence: CDR1 LGHNA, CDR2 YSLEER. Trimming stripped 3 bases from V and 6 bases from J, with 12 bases between. The length of the CDR3 is 13 residues.

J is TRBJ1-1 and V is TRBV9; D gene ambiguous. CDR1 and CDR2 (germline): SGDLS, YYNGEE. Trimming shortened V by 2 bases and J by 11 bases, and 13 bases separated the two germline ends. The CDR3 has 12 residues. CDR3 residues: CASSVPVAEAFF. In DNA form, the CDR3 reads TGTGCCAGCAGCGTCCCCGTGGCGGAGGCTTTCTTT.

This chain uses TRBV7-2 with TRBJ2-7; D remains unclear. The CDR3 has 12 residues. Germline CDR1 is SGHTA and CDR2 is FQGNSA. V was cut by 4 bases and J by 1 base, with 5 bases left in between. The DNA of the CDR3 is TGTGCCAGCAGCTCAATATCCTACGAGCAGTACTTC. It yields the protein CASSSISYEQYF.

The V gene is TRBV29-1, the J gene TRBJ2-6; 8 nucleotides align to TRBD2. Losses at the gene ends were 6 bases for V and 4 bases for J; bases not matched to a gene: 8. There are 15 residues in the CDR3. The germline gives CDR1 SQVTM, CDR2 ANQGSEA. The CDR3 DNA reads TGCAGCGTAGCCGGGGGGGCGGTCGGGGCCAACGTCCTGACTTTC. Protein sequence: CSVAGGAVGANVLTF.

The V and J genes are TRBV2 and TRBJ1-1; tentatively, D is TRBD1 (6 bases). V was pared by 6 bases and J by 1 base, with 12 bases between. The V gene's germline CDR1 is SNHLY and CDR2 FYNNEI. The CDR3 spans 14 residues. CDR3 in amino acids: CASRVQGPNTEAFF. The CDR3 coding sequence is TGTGCCAGCAGAGTACAGGGACCGAACACTGAAGCTTTCTTT. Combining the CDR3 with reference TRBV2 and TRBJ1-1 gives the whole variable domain EPEVTQTPSHQVTQMGQEVILRCVPISNHLYFYWYRQILGQKVEFLVSFYNNEISEKSEIFDDQFSVERPDGSNFTLKIRSTKLEDSAMYFCASRVQGPNTEAFFGQGTRLTVV.

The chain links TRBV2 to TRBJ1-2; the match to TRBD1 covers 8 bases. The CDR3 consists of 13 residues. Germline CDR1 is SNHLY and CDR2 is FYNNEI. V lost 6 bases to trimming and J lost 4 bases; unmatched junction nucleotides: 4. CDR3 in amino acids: CASSRQGTYGYTF. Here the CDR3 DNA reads TGTGCCAGCAGCAGACAGGGGACCTATGGCTACACCTTC.

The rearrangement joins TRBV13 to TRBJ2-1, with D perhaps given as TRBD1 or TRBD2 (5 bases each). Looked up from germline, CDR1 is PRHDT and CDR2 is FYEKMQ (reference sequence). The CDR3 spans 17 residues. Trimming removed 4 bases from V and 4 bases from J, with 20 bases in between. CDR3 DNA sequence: TGTGCCAGCAGCTCCAAAGACGGGGCGAACTTATACAATGAGCAGTTCTTC. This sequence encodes CASSSKDGANLYNEQFF.

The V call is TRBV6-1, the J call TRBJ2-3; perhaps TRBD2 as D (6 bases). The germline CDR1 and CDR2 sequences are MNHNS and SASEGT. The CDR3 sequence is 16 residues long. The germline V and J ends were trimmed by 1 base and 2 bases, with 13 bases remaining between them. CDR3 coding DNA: TGTGCCAGCAGTGAAGTCCAGGGAGGAATCACAGATACGCAGTATTTT. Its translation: CASSEVQGGITDTQYF.

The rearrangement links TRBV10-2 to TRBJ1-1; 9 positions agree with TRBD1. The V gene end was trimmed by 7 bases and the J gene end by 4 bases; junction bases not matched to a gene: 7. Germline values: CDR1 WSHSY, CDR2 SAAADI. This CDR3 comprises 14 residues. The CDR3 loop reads CASTMTGGGTEAFF. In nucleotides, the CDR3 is TGCGCCAGCACCATGACAGGGGGAGGCACTGAAGCTTTCTTT.

The CDR3 DNA is TGTGCCAGCAGCCGTCCCGGACAGGGTGTTTCACCCCTCCACTTT. Encoded protein: CASSRPGQGVSPLHF. V gene TRBV11-3 combines with J gene TRBJ1-6; 8 bases line up with TRBD1. Germline V gene lookup returns CDR1 SGHNT and CDR2 YENEEA. This CDR3 contains 15 residues. J lost 9 bases, V lost 5 bases, and 9 bases had no gene match.

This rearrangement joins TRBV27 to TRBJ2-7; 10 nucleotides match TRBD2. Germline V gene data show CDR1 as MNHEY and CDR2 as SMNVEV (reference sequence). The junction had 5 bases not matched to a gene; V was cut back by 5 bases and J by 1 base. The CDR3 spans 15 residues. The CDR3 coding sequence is TGTGCCAGCAGTAGCGGGAGGGCCGGGTCCTACGAGCAGTACTTC. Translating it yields CASSSGRAGSYEQYF.

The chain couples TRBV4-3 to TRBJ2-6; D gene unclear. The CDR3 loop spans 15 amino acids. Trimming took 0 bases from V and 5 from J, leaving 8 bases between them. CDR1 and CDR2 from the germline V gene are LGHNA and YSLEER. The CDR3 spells CASSQESPWANVLTF. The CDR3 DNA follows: TGCGCCAGCAGCCAAGAGTCCCCCTGGGCCAACGTCCTGACTTTC.

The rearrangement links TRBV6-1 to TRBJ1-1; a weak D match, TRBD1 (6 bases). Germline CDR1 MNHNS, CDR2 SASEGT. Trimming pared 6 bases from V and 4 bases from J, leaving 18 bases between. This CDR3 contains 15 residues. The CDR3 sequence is CASRALTGSATEAFF. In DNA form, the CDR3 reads TGTGCCAGCAGAGCGCTTACAGGGTCGGCCACTGAAGCTTTCTTT.

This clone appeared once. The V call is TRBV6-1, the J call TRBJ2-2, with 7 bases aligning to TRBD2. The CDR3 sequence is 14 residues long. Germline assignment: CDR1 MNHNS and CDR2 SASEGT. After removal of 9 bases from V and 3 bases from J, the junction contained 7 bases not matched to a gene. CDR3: CASLAGEDTGELFF. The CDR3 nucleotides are TGTGCCAGTCTGGCGGGAGAGGACACCGGGGAGCTGTTTTTT.

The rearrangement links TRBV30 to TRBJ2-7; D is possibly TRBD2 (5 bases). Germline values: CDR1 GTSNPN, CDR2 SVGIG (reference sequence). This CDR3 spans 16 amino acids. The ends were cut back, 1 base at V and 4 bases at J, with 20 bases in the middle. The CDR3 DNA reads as TGTGCCTGGAGTGGGCGGAGCGGCAGGACGCATTACGAGCAGTACTTC. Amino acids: CAWSGRSGRTHYEQYF.

Here the CDR3 reads CASSNPSGQGDYGYTF. The DNA of the CDR3 is TGTGCCAGCAGCAACCCCAGTGGACAGGGGGACTATGGCTACACCTTC. The J gene is TRBJ1-2, the V gene TRBV9, with 10 bases matching TRBD1. The CDR3 extends over 16 amino acids. V gave up 4 bases and J gave up 3 bases; unmatched junction bases: 9. Germline V gives CDR1 SGDLS, CDR2 YYNGEE.

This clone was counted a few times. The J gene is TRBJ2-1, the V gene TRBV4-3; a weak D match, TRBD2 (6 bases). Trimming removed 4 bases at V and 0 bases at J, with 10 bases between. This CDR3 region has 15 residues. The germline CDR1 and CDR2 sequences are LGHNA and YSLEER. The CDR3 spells CASSPGGSSYNEQFF. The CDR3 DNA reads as TGCGCCAGCAGCCCTGGAGGGAGCTCCTACAATGAGCAGTTCTTC.

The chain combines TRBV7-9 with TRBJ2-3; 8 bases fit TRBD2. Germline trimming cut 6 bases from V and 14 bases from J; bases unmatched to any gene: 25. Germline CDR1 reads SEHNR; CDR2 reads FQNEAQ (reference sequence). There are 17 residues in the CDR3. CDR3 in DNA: TGTGCCAGCAGTCAAGGGGCCCTTCAAGCGGGACTAGGCCTGGGGTATTTT. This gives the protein CASSQGALQAGLGLGYF.

The CDR3 protein is CSATFSGTQYF. The CDR3, as DNA: TGCAGTGCTACCTTCTCGGGGACCCAGTACTTC. The chain has TRBV20-1 and TRBJ2-5; D is unclear. With 4 bases removed from V and 7 bases from J, the gap between germline ends came to 10 bases. CDR1 DFQATT and CDR2 SNEGSKA come from the germline V gene (reference sequence). This CDR3 has 11 residues.

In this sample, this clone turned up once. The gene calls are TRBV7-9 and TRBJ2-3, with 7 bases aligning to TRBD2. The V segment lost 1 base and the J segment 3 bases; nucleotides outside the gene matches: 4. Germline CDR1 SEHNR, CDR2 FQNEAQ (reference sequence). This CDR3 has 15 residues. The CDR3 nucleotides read TGTGCCAGCAGCTTAGGACTAGCTAGGACAGATACGCAGTATTTT. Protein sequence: CASSLGLARTDTQYF. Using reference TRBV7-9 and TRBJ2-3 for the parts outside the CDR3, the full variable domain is DTGVSQNPRHKITKRGQNVTFRCDPISEHNRLYWYRQTLGQGPEFLTYFQNEAQLEKSRLLSDRFSAERPKGSFSTLEIQRTEQGDSAMYLCASSLGLARTDTQYFGPGTRLTVL.

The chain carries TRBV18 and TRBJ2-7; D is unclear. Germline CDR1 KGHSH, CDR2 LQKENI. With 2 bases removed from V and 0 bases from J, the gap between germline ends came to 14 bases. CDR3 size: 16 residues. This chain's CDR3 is CASSPYGGPNSYEQYF. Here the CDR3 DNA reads TGTGCCAGCTCACCATATGGTGGCCCGAACTCCTACGAGCAGTACTTC.

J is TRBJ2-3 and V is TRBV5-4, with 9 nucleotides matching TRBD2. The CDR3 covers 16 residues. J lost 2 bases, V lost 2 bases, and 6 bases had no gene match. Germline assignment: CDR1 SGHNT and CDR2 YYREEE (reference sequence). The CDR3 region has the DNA TGTGCCAGCAGCTTTGGGGCGGGGGGGGTCACAGATACGCAGTATTTT. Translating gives CASSFGAGGVTDTQYF. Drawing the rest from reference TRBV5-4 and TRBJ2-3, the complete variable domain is ETGVTQSPTHLIKTRGQQVTLRCSSQSGHNTVSWYQQALGQGPQFIFQYYREEENGRGNFPPRFSGLQFPNYSSELNVNALELDDSALYLCASSFGAGGVTDTQYFGPGTRLTVL.

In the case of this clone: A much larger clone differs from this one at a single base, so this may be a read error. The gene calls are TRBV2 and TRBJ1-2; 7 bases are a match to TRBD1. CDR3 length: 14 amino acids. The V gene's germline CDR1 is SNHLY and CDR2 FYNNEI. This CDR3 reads CTSRFPGQADGYTF. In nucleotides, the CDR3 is TGTACCAGCAGGTTCCCCGGACAGGCGGATGGCTACACCTTC.

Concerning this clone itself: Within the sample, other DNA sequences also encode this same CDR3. The CDR3 nucleotides are TGTGCCAGCTCCCTAGCGACGGGCTACGAGCAGTACTTC. This translates into CASSLATGYEQYF. V usage is TRBV7-2 and J usage is TRBJ2-7; a weak D match, TRBD2 (6 bases). The ends were cut back, 8 bases at V and 3 bases at J, with 14 bases in the middle. The CDR3 is 13 amino acids. Per the germline V gene, CDR1 is SGHTA and CDR2 is FQGNSA.

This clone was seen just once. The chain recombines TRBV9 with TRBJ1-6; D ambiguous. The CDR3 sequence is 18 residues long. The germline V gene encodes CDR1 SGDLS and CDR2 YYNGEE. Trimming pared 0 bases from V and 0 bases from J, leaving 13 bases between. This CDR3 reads CASSVDEATSSYNSPLHF. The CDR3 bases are TGTGCCAGCAGCGTAGATGAGGCGACGAGCTCCTATAATTCACCCCTCCACTTT.

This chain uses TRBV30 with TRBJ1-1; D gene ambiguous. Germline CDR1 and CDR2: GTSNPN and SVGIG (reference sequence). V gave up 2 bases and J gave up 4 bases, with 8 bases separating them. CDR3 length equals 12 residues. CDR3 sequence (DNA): TGTGCCTGGAGTTTAGAGGGCACTGAAGCTTTCTTT. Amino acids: CAWSLEGTEAFF. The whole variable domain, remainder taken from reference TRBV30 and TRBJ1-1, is SQTIHQWPATLVQPVGSPLSLECTVEGTSNPNLYWYRQAAGRGLQLLFYSVGIGQISSEVPQNLSASRPQDRQFILSSKKLLLSDSGFYLCAWSLEGTEAFFGQGTRLTVV.